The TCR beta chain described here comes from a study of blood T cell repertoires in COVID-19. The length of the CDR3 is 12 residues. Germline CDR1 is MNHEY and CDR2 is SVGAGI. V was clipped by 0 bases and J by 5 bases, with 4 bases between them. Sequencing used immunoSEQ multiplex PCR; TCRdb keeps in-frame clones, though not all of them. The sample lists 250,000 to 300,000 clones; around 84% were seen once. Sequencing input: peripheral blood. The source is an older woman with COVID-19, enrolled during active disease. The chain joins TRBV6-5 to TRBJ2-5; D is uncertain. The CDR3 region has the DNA TGTGCCAGCAGTTACTCGCGGGAGACCCAGTACTTC. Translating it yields CASSYSRETQYF.